This T cell receptor (beta chain) was recorded in a study of shared clonotypes between healthy human individuals. A word on this clone: Its target is unknown.

Recent acute infections and vaccinations were absent in the healthy HIV-negative adult donors. Regarding the study as a whole: It was observed that approximately 5% of naive CD4 clonotypes were shared across a handful of donors. Larger estimated richness was generally recorded for naive subsets relative to memory subsets.

This CDR3 has 12 amino acids. The V end was cut by 0 bases, the J end by 17 bases, with 13 bases between. CDR1 and CDR2 (germline): MNHEY, SVGAGI. Only in-frame clones appear in the TCRdb table, and some are missing; sequencing was by immunoSEQ multiplex PCR. The table has a few million clones, around nine tenths seen once. The rearrangement uses TRBV6-5 and TRBJ1-4; D possibly corresponds to TRBD1 (6 bases). Sequenced material: naive CD4+ T cells sorted from blood. Subset reported: CD45RA+ positively selected. This clonotype was obtained from a man between 18 and 35 years old in good health. CDR3 loop: CASSYSPGHIFF. In DNA form, the CDR3 reads TGTGCCAGCAGTTACTCCCCGGGACACATCTTTTTT.